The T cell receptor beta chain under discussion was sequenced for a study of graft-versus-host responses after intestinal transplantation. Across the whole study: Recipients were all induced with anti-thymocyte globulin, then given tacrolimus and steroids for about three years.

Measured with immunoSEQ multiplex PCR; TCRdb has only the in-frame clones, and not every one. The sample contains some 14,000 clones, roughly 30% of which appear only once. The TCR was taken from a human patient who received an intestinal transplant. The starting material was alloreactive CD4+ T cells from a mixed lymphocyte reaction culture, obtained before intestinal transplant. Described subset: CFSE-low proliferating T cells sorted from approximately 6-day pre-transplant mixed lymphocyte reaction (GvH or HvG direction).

The CDR3 DNA follows: TGTGCCATCAGTGAGAGCAAGGGCCACGAGCAGTACTTC. Its protein is CAISESKGHEQYF. The chain uses TRBV10-3 and TRBJ2-7; D remains unclear. The CDR3 contains 13 residues. Germline V gene sequence: CDR1 ENHRY, CDR2 SYGVKD. Trimming stripped 2 bases from V and 5 bases from J, with 10 bases between.